These 7 T cell receptor beta chains were all obtained from the same sample, sequenced in a study of T cell repertoires in cytomegalovirus infection. TCRdb passed the reads through MiXCR, listing each CDR3 protein once. This repertoire shows fewer than 350,000 distinct CDR3 sequences, about 27% found once; its top ten account for around 18%. No antigen is known for these receptors. This sample comprised cultured PBMCs, obtained from culture after CMV antigen stimulation. The source is a human donor in good health (CMV status not recorded). Some clones in this sample may be carry-over from other donors' samples.

This clonotype was picked up a small number of times. The CDR3 nucleotides read TGTGCCAGCACCATGGGCAGCACAGATACGCAGTATTTT. As protein: CASTMGSTDTQYF. This rearrangement joins TRBV7-9 to TRBJ2-3; D unresolved. The germline V gene has CDR1 SEHNR and CDR2 FQNEAQ (reference sequence). The CDR3 has 13 amino acids. V shed 7 bases and J shed 0 bases, with 8 bases lying between them.

The chain joins TRBV5-1 to TRBJ1-2, with 8 bases that match TRBD1. CDR1 is SGHRS and CDR2 is YFSETQ in the germline V gene. After removal of 4 bases from V and 3 bases from J, the junction contained 5 bases not matched to a gene. The CDR3 loop spans 14 amino acids. This chain's CDR3 is CASSTGQGDYGYTF. The CDR3 nucleotides read TGCGCCAGCAGCACCGGACAGGGTGACTATGGCTACACCTTC.

The table lists this clonotype with many counts. The J gene is TRBJ2-3, the V gene TRBV7-8, with D possibly matching TRBD1 (5 bases). The germline gives CDR1 SGHVS, CDR2 FQNEAQ. Trimming pared 8 bases from V and 0 bases from J, leaving 12 bases between. This CDR3 region has 14 residues. The CDR3 here is CASGQGASTDTQYF. CDR3 sequence (DNA): TGTGCCAGCGGTCAGGGTGCTAGCACAGATACGCAGTATTTT.

The chain joins TRBV7-9 to TRBJ1-4; D not certain. Germline values: CDR1 SEHNR, CDR2 FQNEAQ (reference sequence). The CDR3 runs 16 residues. V was clipped by 0 bases and J by 3 bases, with 11 bases between them. The CDR3 protein is CASSLAEFLANEKLFF. The CDR3 DNA is TGTGCCAGCAGCTTAGCGGAGTTCTTAGCTAATGAAAAACTGTTTTTT.

The gene calls are TRBV6-1 and TRBJ2-3, with 9 bases aligning to TRBD2. The CDR3 loop spans 20 amino acids. V shed 4 bases and J 2 bases; nucleotides not matched to a gene: 19. Germline V gene lookup returns CDR1 MNHNS and CDR2 SASEGT. Here the CDR3 DNA reads TGTGCCAGCAGTGGACACCAACTAGCGGGTTATGTGGGGTACACAGATACGCAGTATTTT. Translated, it gives CASSGHQLAGYVGYTDTQYF.

The V call is TRBV7-2, the J call TRBJ2-4; D unresolved. The V end was cut by 2 bases, the J end by 0 bases, with 8 bases between. Germline CDR1 and CDR2: SGHTA and FQGNSA. The CDR3 runs 15 residues. CDR3: CASSLNVLAKNIQYF. CDR3 nucleotides: TGTGCCAGCAGCTTAAACGTATTAGCCAAAAACATTCAGTACTTC.

The table lists this clonotype with a few counts. The rearrangement joins TRBV28 to TRBJ2-1; D might be TRBD2 (6 bases). Germline CDR1 MDHEN, CDR2 SYDVKM. Deletions cut 6 bases from V and 5 bases from J, with 8 bases between. This CDR3 has 12 amino acids. Written as DNA, the CDR3 is TGTGCCAGCAGGGAGGGAGACAATGAGCAGTTCTTC. This sequence encodes CASREGDNEQFF.